The entry that follows covers one T cell receptor beta chain sequence. The sample comes from a study of T cell responses to AZD1222 COVID-19 vaccine. Profiling relied on immunoSEQ multiplex PCR, and the TCRdb table lists in-frame clones only, not all of them. The table lists some 97,000 clones, roughly nine tenths of them singletons. Germline CDR1 is LGHNT and CDR2 is FRNRAP. The CDR3 runs to 16 residues. V lost 0 bases to trimming and J lost 1 base; unmatched junction nucleotides: 5. This rearrangement joins TRBV12-5 to TRBJ2-7, with 8 positions matching TRBD2. This receptor was obtained from an adult in good health. The input for sequencing was peripheral blood, taken on day 0 of AZD1222 vaccination. DNA of the CDR3: TGTGCTAGTGGTTTGGTACTTAGCGGGACGTCCTACGAGCAGTACTTC. This encodes CASGLVLSGTSYEQYF.